The entry that follows covers one T cell receptor beta chain sequence. This clonotype was found a few times. What this receptor recognizes is not known. Per-base quality was not reported, and no clone a single base away is much larger than it. Donors were about 36 systemically healthy Caucasian individuals from Russia aged roughly 6 to 90 years. Approximately 9.3 milliliters of peripheral blood were collected from each donor into EDTA-treated Vacutainer tubes. Ficoll-Paque density-gradient centrifugation was used to isolate PBMCs, with at least 6 million obtained per sample. Total RNA, at least 5 micrograms per sample, was extracted from PBMCs with Trizol reagent. For every donor, an aliquot of PBMCs went through flow cytometry to measure the percentages of naive CD45RAhigh/CD27high T cells. The library was generated by 5' RACE. Reads for this sample came from an Illumina HiSeq 2500. The second PCR ran for roughly 7 to 11 cycles and used a J-beta primer mix along with a sample-barcoded 5' primer. Each TCR beta cDNA molecule received a unique molecular identifier from a template-switch 5' adaptor carrying 12 random nucleotides. At least 3 million CDR3-containing paired-end reads were obtained from each sample. All of the RNA was converted into first-strand cDNA using the Mint cDNA synthesis kit, with a TRBC-specific oligonucleotide serving as the primer. All cDNA was treated with uracil-DNA glycosylase and then went through a first 18-cycle PCR with the universal primers M1SS and BC2_uni_R. In the original analysis: For normalization, 1 million high-quality reads, each with a distinct molecular identifier, were randomly selected from each sample. Instead of being binned into consensus sequences, reads that shared molecular identifiers were thrown out. MiTCR, set to a Q25 quality threshold and the strictest error-elimination algorithm, was used for CDR3 identification, clonotype clustering and error correction. A nonparametric unseen species model with Euler transformation was used to estimate lower-bound total TCR beta diversity. Clones were called with MiXCR by TCRdb after fastp trimmed the public reads at Q25, and only in-frame beta chains were retained. Rows with a matching CDR3 protein are joined into one entry that keeps the most common DNA and genes. These V and J calls originate from TCRdb's pipeline instead of the authors' own analysis. This sample holds 790,000 or so distinct CDR3 sequences; roughly 56% were observed only once. 20% to 30% of the sample lies in the top ten.

V drops 0 bases and J drops 3 bases, leaving 10 bases in between. The CDR3 holds 14 amino acids from the cysteine to the phenylalanine. Of the read, only the CDR3 DNA is kept; its 42 bases are in frame from base 1. The CDR1 and CDR2 encoded by the germline V gene (reference sequence) are DFQATT and SNEGSKA. The record originates from a study of blood T cells in healthy people across ages (dated by TCRdb to about 2015). Context from the whole study: In model experiments, template switching captured about one uniquely barcoded TCR beta cDNA molecule for every two T cells. To avoid experimental bias, donors of different ages were spread randomly across the sequencing lanes. Donors were grouped into four age groups: young (average roughly 16 years), middle-aged (around 39), aged (approximately 67) and long-lived (about 89). Age-related changes in TCR beta repertoire diversity were measured in the study by deep sequencing normalized with unique cDNA molecular identifiers. The study analyzed two additional independent replicas of 1 million unique cDNA reads from the same blood draw for two donors, one aged 18 to 29 and one aged 80 or older. General conclusions and limits of the study: Since profiling was done on bulk unsorted PBMCs, naive and antigen-experienced compartments could not be conclusively compared. As age increased, observed TCR beta diversity per million T cells dropped in a roughly linear way, and a significant reduction was already evident by age about 40. A strong correlation was found between observed TCR beta diversity and the percentage of naive T cells measured by flow cytometry. Donor CMV infection status was unknown, potentially confounding age-related changes in expanded clonotypes. Total diversity estimates from one million sequenced T cells were considered lower bounds and underestimates. The long-lived group showed more naive CD4+ T cells, fewer expanded clones and increased TCR diversity than the aged group, suggesting age selection.

Sequenced: blood. The TCR originated in a man aged 40-49 years in good health. The chain uses TRBV20-1 and TRBJ2-3, and TRBD1 may be the D gene, going by 6 matching bases. The DNA sequence reads TGCAGTGCTAGAGATGGTACAGGGACAGATACGCAGTATTTT. Translation gives CSARDGTGTDTQYF.